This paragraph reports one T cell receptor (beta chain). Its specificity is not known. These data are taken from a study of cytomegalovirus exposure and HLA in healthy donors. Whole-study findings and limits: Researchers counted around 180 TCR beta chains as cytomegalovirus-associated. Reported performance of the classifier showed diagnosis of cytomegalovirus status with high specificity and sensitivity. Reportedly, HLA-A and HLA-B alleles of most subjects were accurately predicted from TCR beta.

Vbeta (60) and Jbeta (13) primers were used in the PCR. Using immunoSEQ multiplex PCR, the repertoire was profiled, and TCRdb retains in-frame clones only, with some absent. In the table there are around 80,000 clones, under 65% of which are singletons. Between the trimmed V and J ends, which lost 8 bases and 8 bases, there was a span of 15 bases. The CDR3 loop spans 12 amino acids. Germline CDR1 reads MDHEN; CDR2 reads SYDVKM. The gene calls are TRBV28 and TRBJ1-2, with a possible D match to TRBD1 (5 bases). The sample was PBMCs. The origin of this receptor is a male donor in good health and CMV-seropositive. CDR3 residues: CASASGYTGYTF. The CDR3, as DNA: TGTGCCAGCGCCTCAGGGTATACGGGCTACACCTTC.